This passage covers 14 T cell receptor beta chains from one sample sequenced in a study of vaccination effects on CD4 cells after COVID-19. Method: immunoSEQ multiplex PCR; TCRdb's copy keeps in-frame clones and lacks some. The sample has 40,000 to 50,000 clones, around three quarters seen once. Their antigens are not known. ViraFEST assay sequencing came after antigen-specific CD4+ T cells were expanded with viral peptide pools. With 10 to 11 days of culture completed, CD4+ T cells were isolated. Of the BNT162b2 and mRNA-1273 vaccines, participants received two doses of one or the other. This specimen consisted of CD4+ T cells from PBMCs cultured with HCoV-OC43 spike peptides, obtained after COVID-19 vaccination. As for subset: HCoV-OC43 spike overlapping peptide pool stimulation. The receptors come from a human donor who received a COVID-19 vaccine.

The chain employs TRBV6-5 and TRBJ1-4; TRBD1 agrees at 8 bases. Germline CDR1 MNHEY, CDR2 SVGAGI. This CDR3 has 13 amino acids. V trimming: 6 bases; J trimming: 7 bases; junction bases outside the gene matches: 4. The CDR3 here is CASSDRGFEKLFF. The CDR3 DNA sequence: TGTGCCAGCAGCGACAGGGGATTTGAAAAACTGTTTTTT.

The V and J genes are TRBV7-2 and TRBJ2-4; TRBD2 agrees at 7 bases. The CDR3 consists of 16 residues. Unmatched junction bases numbered 11, after V lost 2 bases and J lost 7 bases. Per the germline V gene, CDR1 is SGHTA and CDR2 is FQGNSA. CDR3: CASSLNLWGGVNIQYF. CDR3 DNA sequence: TGTGCCAGCAGCTTAAATCTTTGGGGGGGAGTGAACATTCAGTACTTC.

CDR3 loop: CASSSGLVAFF. In DNA, the CDR3 is TGTGCCAGCAGCTCCGGACTGGTAGCTTTCTTT. V usage is TRBV5-6 and J usage is TRBJ1-1, with no clear D. The CDR3 is made up of 11 amino acids. Looked up from germline, CDR1 is SGHDT and CDR2 is YYEEEE. Trimming took 3 bases from V and 10 from J, leaving 10 bases between them.

This clone occurred once. V is TRBV7-2 and J is TRBJ1-1, with a possible D match to TRBD1 (5 bases). The CDR3 consists of 14 residues. Germline loops: CDR1 SGHTA, CDR2 FQGNSA. Trimming took 3 bases from V and 4 from J, leaving 12 bases between them. In DNA, the CDR3 is TGTGCCAGCAGCTTCTCAGGGACGAGCACTGAAGCTTTCTTT. Translated, it gives CASSFSGTSTEAFF.

This rearrangement joins TRBV4-2 to TRBJ2-5, with D maybe TRBD2 (7 bases). Germline CDR1 reads LGHNA; CDR2 reads YNFKEQ. V was cut by 0 bases and J by 5 bases, with 16 bases left in between. This CDR3 comprises 16 residues. As DNA, the CDR3 is TGTGCCAGCAGCCAAGATTTAGGGGGGGCTAGTGAGACCCAGTACTTC. Protein product: CASSQDLGGASETQYF.

The V call is TRBV24-1, the J call TRBJ1-1, with 8 bases matching TRBD1. V lost 3 bases and J lost 3; bases outside the gene matches: 5. The CDR3 has 15 residues. The V gene's germline CDR1 is KGHDR and CDR2 SFDVKD. The CDR3 here is CATSDAGGGDTEAFF. The CDR3, as DNA: TGTGCCACCAGTGATGCAGGGGGCGGGGACACTGAAGCTTTCTTT.

This clone was seen more than once but under ten times. The genes are TRBV5-6 and TRBJ1-1; D is undetermined. The CDR3 has 15 residues. V was cut by 3 bases and J by 7 bases, with 19 bases left in between. CDR1 and CDR2 (germline): SGHDT, YYEEEE. The CDR3 here is CASSSRLGSASEAFF. CDR3 in DNA: TGTGCCAGCAGCTCGAGATTAGGGTCGGCTAGTGAAGCTTTCTTT.

The chain carries TRBV5-8 and TRBJ2-5; TRBD2 matches at 13 bases. This CDR3 comprises 16 residues. J lost 5 bases, V lost 4 bases, and 8 bases had no gene match. CDR1 and CDR2 (germline): SGHTS, YDEGEE. Here the CDR3 DNA reads TGTGCCAGCAGCCGACTGAGACTAGCGGGAGGTGAGACCCAGTACTTC. Encoded protein: CASSRLRLAGGETQYF.

This clone was detected only once. The V gene is TRBV5-1, the J gene TRBJ2-7; 7 bases agree with TRBD2. The CDR3 is 13 amino acids. V shed 5 bases and J 3 bases; nucleotides not matched to a gene: 5. Germline assignment: CDR1 SGHRS and CDR2 YFSETQ. The CDR3 DNA is TGCGCCAGCAGGATGGGAGGGGACTACGAGCAGTACTTC. Its translation is CASRMGGDYEQYF.

The genes are TRBV29-1 and TRBJ1-4, with D unclear. Trimming shortened V by 5 bases and J by 1 base, and 8 bases separated the two germline ends. The CDR3 has 13 residues. The germline V gene has CDR1 SQVTM and CDR2 ANQGSEA. The CDR3 bases are TGCAGCGTTCAAACACAAACTAATGAAAAACTGTTTTTT. This translates into CSVQTQTNEKLFF.

V and J are TRBV3-1 (or the pseudogene TRBV3-2) and TRBJ1-3; D remains ambiguous. Germline lookup yields CDR1 LGHDT and CDR2 YNNKEL (reference sequence). The CDR3 is 12 residues long. Trimming removed 3 bases at V and 3 bases at J, with 3 bases between. This chain's CDR3 is CASSQGGNTIYF. CDR3 DNA: TGTGCCAGCAGCCAGGGTGGAAACACCATATATTTT.

The table lists this clone with a count of one. The V gene is TRBV6-5, the J gene TRBJ2-7; D gene uncertain. Trimming took off 5 bases at V and 3 bases at J, with 8 bases between the two ends. This CDR3 region has 12 residues. The V gene's germline CDR1 is MNHEY and CDR2 SVGAGI. The DNA for the CDR3 is TGTGCCAGCAGTACCCAGCTCTACGAGCAGTACTTC. It translates to CASSTQLYEQYF.

The V and J genes are TRBV28 and TRBJ1-5; D remains unclear. Germline V gene lookup returns CDR1 MDHEN and CDR2 SYDVKM. With 6 bases removed from V and 4 bases from J, the gap between germline ends came to 13 bases. The CDR3 runs 14 residues. In nucleotides, the CDR3 is TGTGCCAGCAGCCCTCCGATGATAAATCAGCCCCAGCATTTT. Translated, it gives CASSPPMINQPQHF.

J is TRBJ1-2 and V is TRBV18; weak D call: TRBD1 (5 bases). The germline V and J ends were trimmed by 0 bases and 2 bases, with 16 bases remaining between them. CDR1 is KGHSH and CDR2 is LQKENI in the germline V gene. This CDR3 has 17 residues. The CDR3 bases are TGTGCCAGCTCACCACCGGCAGGGAGGGGCGGAAACTATGGCTACACCTTC. Its translation: CASSPPAGRGGNYGYTF.